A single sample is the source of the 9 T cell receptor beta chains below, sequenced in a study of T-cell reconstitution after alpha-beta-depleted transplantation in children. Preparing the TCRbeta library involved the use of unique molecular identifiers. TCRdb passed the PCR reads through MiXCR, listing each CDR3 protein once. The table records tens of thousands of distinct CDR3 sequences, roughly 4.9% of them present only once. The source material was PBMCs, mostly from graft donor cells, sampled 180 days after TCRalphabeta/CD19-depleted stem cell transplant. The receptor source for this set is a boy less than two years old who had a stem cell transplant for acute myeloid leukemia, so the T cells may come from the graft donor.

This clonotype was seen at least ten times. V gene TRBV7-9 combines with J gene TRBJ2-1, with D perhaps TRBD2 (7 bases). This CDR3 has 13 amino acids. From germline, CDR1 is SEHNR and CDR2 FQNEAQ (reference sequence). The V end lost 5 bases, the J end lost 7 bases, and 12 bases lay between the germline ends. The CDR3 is CASSVGGLNEQFF. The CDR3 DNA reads TGTGCCAGCAGCGTCGGGGGGCTGAATGAGCAGTTCTTC.

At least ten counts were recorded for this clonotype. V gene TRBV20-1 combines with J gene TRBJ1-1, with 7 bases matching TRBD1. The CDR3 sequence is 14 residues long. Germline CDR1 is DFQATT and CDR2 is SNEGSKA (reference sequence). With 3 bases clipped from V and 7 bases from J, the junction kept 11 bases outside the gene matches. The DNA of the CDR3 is TGCAGTGCTAGGGGCGACAGGGTCTTTGGTGAAGCTTTCTTT. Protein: CSARGDRVFGEAFF.

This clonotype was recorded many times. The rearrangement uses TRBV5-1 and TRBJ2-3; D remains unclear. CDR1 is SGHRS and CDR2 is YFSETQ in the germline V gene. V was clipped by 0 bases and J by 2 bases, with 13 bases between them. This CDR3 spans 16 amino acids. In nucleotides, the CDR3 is TGCGCCAGCAGCTTGGTGGGCCCCGTCTCCACAGATACGCAGTATTTT. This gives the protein CASSLVGPVSTDTQYF.

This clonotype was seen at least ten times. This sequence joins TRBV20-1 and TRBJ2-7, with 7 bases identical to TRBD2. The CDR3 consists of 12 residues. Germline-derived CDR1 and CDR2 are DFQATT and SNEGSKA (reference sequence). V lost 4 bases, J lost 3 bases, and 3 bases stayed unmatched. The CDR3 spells CSATGGGYEQYV. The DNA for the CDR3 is TGCAGTGCTACCGGCGGGGGCTACGAGCAGTACGTC.

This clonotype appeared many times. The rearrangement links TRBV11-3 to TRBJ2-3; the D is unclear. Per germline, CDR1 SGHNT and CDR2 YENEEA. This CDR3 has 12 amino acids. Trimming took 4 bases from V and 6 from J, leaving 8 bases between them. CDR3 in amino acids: CASSSTRDTQYF. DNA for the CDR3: TGTGCCAGCAGCTCGACCAGGGATACGCAGTATTTT.

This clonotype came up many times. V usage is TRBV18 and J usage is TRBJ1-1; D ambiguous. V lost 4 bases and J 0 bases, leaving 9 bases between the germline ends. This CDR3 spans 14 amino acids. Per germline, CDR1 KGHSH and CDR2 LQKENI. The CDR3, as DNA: TGTGCCAGCTCACAGGAACTCATGAACACTGAAGCTTTCTTT. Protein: CASSQELMNTEAFF.

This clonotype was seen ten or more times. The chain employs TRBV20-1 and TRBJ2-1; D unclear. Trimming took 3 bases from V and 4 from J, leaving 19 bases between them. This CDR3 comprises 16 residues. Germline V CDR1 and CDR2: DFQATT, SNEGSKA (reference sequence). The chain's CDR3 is CSARVRPLNFYNEQFF. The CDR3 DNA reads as TGCAGTGCTAGGGTTCGACCCTTAAACTTTTACAATGAGCAGTTCTTC.

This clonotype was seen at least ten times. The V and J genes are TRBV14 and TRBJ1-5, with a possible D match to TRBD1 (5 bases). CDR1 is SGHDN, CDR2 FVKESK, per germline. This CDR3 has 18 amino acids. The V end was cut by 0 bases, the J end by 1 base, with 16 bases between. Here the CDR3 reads CASSQDQPGGGSNQPQHF. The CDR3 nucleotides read TGTGCCAGCAGCCAAGACCAGCCTGGGGGTGGGAGCAATCAGCCCCAGCATTTT.

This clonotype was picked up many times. The CDR3 bases are TGTGCCAGCATCTTACGTGCAGGGGGCGTTGAAAAACTGTTTTTT. It specifies CASILRAGGVEKLFF. The chain links TRBV6-1 to TRBJ1-4; 8 bases are a match to TRBD1. The V gene end was trimmed by 7 bases and the J gene end by 7 bases; junction bases not matched to a gene: 11. Per germline, CDR1 MNHNS and CDR2 SASEGT. This CDR3 comprises 15 residues.